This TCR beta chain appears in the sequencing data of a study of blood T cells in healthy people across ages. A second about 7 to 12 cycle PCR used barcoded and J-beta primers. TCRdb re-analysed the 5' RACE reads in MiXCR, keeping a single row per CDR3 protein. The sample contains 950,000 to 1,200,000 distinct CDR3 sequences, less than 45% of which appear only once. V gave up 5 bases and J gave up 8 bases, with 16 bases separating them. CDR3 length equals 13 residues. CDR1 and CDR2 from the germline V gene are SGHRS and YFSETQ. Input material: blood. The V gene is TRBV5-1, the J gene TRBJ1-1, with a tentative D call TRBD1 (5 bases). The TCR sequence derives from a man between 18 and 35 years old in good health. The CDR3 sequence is CASRPGAASEAFF. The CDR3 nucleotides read TGCGCCAGCAGGCCCGGGGCCGCTTCCGAAGCTTTCTTT.